This TCR beta chain originates from a study of low-dose radiotherapy and immunotherapy resistance in tumors. The overall study: Aspirin was administered orally at 300 mg daily for four cycles, commencing on cycle 1 day 1. Primers targeting TRAV and TRBV primed first-strand cDNA, covering alpha and beta chains.

Over approximately 20 PCR cycles, TCRs were amplified from a constant-region primer and V-primer adapter. Each CDR3 protein is one row after TCRdb ran MiXCR on the reads. The repertoire holds approximately 47,000 distinct CDR3 sequences, with roughly 10% as singletons. The germline V gene has CDR1 SGHTS and CDR2 YDEGEE. The J segment lost 3 bases and the V segment lost 2 bases, leaving 9 bases of the junction unmatched. The CDR3 runs 16 residues. Documented time point: before trial treatment. Those who qualified had advanced solid tumors (lacking tumor-infiltrating lymphocytes). This clonotype came up many times.

The chain is built from TRBV5-8 and TRBJ2-5; 8 positions agree with TRBD1. This specimen was PBMCs, taken before treatment. The receptor's source is a female donor with ovarian cancer. The CDR3 DNA is TGTGCCAGCAGCTTCGTTCCCGGACAGGGCAAAGAGACCCAGTACTTC. This codes for CASSFVPGQGKETQYF.